This record looks at one T cell receptor beta chain sequence and its context. Its cognate antigen has yet to be identified. No clone much larger than this one lies a single base away; base qualities are absent. Library preparation employed PCR. Data came from an Illumina HiSeq 2000. TCRdb reran the public reads through fastp at Q25 and MiXCR, keeping productive beta chains. Rows are combined by CDR3 protein, so each entry shows the most common genes and DNA. For this sample the table gives 97,000 or so distinct CDR3 sequences, of which 51% were detected only once. Roughly 12% of the sample is taken by the ten largest. Trimming takes 1 base off V and 11 bases off J; junction bases not matched to a gene: 12. The CDR3 sequence holds 15 residues, the cysteine and phenylalanine included. Only the CDR3 part of the read is kept: 45 bases, read in frame from the first base. CDR1 and CDR2, looked up from the germline V gene, are SGHAT and FQNNGV.

The data stem from a study of CDR3 diversity in severe acne (dated by TCRdb to about 2019). The V and J genes are TRBV11-2 and TRBJ2-3, and TRBD2 matches 7 of the central bases. The sequenced sample consisted of blood. This sequence originates from a male donor with acne. In nucleotide form, the sequence is TGTGCCAGCAGCTTAGTATTGCGGGAGATTAATGAGCAGTATTTT. This is translated as CASSLVLREINEQYF.